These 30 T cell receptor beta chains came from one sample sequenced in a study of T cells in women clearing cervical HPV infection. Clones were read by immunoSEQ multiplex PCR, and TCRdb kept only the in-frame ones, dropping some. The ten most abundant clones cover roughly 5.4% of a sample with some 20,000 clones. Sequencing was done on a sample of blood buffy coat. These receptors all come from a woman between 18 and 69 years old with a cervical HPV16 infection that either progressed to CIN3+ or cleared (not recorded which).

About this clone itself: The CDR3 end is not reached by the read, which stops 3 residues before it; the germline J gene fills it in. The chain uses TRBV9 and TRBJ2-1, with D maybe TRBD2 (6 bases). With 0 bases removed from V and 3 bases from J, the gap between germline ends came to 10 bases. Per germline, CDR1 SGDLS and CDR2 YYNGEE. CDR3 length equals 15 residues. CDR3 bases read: TGTGCCAGCAGCGTAGACGGGGGAATCTACAATGAG. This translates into CASSVDGGIYNE. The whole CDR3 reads CASSVDGGIYNEQFF.

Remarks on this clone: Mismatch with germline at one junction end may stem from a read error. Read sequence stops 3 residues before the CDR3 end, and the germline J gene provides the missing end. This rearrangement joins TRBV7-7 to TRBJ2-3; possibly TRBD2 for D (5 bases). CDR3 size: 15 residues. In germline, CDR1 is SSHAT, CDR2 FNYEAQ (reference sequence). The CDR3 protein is CASSLGLSQTDTQYF. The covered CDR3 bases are TGTGCTAGCAGCTTAGGACTTAGCCAAACAGATACG.

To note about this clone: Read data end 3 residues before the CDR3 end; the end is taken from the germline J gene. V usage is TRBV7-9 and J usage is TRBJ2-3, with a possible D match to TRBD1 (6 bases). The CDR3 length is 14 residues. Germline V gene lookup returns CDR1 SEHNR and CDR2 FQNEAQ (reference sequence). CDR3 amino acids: CASSSGQSKETQYF. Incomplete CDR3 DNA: TGTGCCAGCAGCTCGGGACAAAGCAAAGAGACG.

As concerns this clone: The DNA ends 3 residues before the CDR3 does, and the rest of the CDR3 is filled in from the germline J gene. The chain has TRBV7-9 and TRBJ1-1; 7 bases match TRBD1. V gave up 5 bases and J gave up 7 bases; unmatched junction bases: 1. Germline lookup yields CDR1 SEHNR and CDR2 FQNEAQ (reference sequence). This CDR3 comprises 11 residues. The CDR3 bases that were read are TGTGCCAGCAGCAGGACAGGTGAA. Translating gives CASSRTGE. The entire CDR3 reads CASSRTGEAFF.

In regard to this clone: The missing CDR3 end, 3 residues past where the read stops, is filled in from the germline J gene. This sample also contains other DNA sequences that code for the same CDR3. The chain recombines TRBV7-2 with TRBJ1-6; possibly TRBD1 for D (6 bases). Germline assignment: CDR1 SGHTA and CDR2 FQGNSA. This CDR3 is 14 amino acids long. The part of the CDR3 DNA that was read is TGTGCCAGCAGCCTCGGACAGCGGGGTTCGCCC. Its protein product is CASSLGQRGSP. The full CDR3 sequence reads CASSLGQRGSPLHF.

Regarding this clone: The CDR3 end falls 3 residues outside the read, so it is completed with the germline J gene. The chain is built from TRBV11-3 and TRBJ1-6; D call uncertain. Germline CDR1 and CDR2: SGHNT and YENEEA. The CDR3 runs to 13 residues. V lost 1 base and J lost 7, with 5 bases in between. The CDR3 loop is CASSLVQNSPLHF. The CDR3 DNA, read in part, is TGTGCCAGCAGCTTAGTGCAGAATTCACCC.

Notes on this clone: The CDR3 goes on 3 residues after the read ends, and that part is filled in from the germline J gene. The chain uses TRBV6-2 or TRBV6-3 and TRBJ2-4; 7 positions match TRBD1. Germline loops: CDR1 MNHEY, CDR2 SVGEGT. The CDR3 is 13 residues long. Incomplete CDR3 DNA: TGTGCCAGCATAAAGGACAGGACAGATGGT. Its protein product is CASIKDRTDG. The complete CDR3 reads CASIKDRTDGQYF.

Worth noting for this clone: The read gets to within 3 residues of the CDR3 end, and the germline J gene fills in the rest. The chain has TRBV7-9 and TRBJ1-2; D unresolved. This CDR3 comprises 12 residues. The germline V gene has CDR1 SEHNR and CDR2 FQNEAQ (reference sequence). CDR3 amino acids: CASSLDVYDYTF. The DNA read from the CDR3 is TGTGCCAGCAGCTTAGATGTCTACGAC.

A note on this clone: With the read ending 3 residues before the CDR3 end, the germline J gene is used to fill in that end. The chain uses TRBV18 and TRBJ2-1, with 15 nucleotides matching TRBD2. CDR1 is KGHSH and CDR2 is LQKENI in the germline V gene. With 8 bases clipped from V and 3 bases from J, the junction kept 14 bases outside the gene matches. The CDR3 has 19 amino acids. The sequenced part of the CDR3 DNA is TGTGCCAGCCCCCCATACCCCGGACTAGCGGGGGGGAACTACAATGAG. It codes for CASPPYPGLAGGNYNE. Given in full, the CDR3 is CASPPYPGLAGGNYNEQFF.

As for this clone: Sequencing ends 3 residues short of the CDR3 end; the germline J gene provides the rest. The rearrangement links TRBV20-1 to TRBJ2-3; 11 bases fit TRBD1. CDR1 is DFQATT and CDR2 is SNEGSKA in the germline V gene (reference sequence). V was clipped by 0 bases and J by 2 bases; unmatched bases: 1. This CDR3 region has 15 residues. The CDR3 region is CSAREDRGPTDTQYF. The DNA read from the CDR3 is TGCAGTGCTAGAGAGGACAGGGGGCCCACAGATACG.

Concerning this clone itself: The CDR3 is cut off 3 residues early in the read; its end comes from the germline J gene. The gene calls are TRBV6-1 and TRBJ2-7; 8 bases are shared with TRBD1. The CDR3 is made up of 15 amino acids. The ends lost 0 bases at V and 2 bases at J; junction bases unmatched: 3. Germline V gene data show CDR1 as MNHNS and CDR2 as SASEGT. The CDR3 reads CASSEAPQGAYEQYF. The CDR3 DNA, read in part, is TGTGCCAGCAGTGAAGCGCCACAGGGGGCCTACGAG.

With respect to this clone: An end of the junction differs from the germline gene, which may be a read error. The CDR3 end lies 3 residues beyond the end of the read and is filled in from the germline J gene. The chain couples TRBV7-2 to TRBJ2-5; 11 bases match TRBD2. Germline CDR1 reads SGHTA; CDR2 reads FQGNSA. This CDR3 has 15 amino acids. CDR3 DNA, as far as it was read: TGTGCCAGCAGTTTAGCGGGGGGGCGAGAAGAGACC. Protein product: CASSLAGGREET. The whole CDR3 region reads CASSLAGGREETQYF.

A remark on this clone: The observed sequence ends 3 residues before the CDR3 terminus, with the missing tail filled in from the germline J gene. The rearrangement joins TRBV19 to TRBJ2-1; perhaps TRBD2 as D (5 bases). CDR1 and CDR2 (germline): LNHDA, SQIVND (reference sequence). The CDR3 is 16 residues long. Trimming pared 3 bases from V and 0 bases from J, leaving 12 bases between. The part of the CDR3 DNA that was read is TGTGCCAGTAGTATTTCGGGGTTATCCTCCTACAATGAG. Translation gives CASSISGLSSYNE. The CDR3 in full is CASSISGLSSYNEQFF.

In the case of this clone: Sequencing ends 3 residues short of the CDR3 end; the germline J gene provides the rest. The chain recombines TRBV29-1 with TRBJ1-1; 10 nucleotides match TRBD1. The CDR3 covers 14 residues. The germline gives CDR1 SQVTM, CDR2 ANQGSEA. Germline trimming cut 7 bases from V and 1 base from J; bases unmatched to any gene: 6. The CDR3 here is CSGDRGAGNTEAFF. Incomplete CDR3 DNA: TGCAGCGGGGACAGGGGCGCCGGGAACACTGAA.

The CDR3: CAGTLGRDYGYTF. CDR3 DNA (partial): TGTGCCGGGACACTGGGAAGGGACTATGGC. The chain employs TRBV28 and TRBJ1-2, with a weak D call TRBD1 (6 bases). The sequenced fragment ends 3 residues before the CDR3 boundary, so the rest is inferred from the germline J gene. The CDR3 spans 13 residues. The germline V and J ends were trimmed by 11 bases and 3 bases, with 16 bases remaining between them. The germline CDR1 and CDR2 sequences are MDHEN and SYDVKM.

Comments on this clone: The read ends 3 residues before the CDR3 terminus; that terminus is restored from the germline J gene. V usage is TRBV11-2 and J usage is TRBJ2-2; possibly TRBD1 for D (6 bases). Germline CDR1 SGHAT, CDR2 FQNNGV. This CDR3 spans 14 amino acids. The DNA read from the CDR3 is TGTGCCAGCAGCTTACAGGGGAGTAATGAAAAG. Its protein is CASSLQGSNEK. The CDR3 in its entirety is CASSLQGSNEKLFF.

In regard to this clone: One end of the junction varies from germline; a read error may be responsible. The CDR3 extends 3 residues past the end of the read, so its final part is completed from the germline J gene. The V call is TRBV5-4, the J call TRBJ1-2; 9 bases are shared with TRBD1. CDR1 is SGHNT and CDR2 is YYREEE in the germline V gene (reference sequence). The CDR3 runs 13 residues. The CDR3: CASSGGQGYDYTF. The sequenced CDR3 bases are TGTGCCAGCAGCGGCGGACAGGGGTATGAC.

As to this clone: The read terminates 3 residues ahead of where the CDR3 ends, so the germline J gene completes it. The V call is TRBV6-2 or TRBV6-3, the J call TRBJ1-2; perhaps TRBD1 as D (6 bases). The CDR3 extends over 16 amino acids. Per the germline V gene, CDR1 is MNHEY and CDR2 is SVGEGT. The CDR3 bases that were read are TGTGCCAGCAGTTACTGGAGGGGCAGGGGAGCAGATACC. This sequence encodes CASSYWRGRGADT. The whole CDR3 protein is CASSYWRGRGADTYTF.

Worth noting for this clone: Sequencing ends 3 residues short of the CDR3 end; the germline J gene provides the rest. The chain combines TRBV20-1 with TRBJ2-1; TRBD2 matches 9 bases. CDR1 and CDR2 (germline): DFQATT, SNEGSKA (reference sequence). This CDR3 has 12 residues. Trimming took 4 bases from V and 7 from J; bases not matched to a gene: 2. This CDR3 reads CSATSGENEQFF. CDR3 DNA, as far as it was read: TGCAGTGCTACTAGCGGGGAGAATGAG.

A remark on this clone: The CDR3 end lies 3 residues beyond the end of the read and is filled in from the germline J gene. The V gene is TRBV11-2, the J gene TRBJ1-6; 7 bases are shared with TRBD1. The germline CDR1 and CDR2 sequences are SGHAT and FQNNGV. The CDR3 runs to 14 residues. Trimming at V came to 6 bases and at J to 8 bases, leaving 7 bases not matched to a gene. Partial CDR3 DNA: TGTGCCAGCAGGCGACAGGGAGGTTATTCACCC. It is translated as CASRRQGGYSP. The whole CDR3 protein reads CASRRQGGYSPLHF.

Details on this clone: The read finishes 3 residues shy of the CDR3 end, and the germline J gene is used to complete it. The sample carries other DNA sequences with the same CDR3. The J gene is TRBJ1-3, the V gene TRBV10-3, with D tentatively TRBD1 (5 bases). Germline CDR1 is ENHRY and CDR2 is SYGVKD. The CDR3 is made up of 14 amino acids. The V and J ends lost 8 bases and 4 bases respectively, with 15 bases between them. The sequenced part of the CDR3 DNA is TGTGCCATCGGCGTTGAGGGGTCCGGAAACACC. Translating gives CAIGVEGSGNT. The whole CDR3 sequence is CAIGVEGSGNTIYF.

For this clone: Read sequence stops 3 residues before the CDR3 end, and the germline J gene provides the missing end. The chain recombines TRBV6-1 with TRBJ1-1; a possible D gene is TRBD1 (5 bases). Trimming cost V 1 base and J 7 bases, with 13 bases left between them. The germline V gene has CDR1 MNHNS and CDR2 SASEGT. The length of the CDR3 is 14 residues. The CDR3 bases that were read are TGTGCCAGCAGTGAAGTGGGGGGTCGGGATGAA. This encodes CASSEVGGRDE. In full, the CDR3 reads CASSEVGGRDEAFF.

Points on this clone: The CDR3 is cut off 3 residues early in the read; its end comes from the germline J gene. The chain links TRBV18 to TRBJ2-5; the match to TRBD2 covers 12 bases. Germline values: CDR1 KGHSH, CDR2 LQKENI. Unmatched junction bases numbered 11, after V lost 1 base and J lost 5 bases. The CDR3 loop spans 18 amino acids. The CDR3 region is CASSPRELAGGQVETQYF. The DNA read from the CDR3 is TGTGCCAGCTCACCACGCGAACTAGCGGGGGGCCAGGTCGAGACC.

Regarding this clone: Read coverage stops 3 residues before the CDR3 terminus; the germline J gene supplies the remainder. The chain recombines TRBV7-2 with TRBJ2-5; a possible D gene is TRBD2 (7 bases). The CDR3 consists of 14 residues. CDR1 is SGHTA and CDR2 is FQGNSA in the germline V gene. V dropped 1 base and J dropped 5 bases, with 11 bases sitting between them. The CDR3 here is CASSLVGGRETQYF. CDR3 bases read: TGTGCCAGCAGCTTAGTGGGGGGGCGGGAGACC. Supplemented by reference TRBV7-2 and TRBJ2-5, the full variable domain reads GAGVSQSPSNKVTEKGKDVELRCDPISGHTALYWYRQSLGQGLEFLIYFQGNSAPDKSGLPSDRFSAERTGGSVSTLTIQRTQQEDSAVYLCASSLVGGRETQYFGPGTRLLVL.

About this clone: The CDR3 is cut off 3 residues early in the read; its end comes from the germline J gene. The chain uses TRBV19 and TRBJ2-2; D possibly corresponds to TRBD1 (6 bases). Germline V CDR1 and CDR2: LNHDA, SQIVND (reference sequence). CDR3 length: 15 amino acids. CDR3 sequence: CASKGRGATNEKLFF. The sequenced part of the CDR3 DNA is TGTGCCAGTAAAGGCAGGGGCGCAACTAATGAAAAG.

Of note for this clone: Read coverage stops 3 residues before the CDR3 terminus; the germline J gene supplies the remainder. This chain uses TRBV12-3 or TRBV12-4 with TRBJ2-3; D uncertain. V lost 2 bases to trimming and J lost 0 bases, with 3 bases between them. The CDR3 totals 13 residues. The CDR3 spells CASSLPSTDTQYF. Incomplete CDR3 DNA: TGTGCCAGCAGTTTACCGAGCACAGATACG.

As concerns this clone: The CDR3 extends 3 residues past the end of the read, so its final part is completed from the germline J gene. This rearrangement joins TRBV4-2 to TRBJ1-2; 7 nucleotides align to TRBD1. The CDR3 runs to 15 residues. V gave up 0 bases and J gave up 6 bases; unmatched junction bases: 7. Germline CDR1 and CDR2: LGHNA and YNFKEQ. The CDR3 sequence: CASSQDNTGDDGYTF. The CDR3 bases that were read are TGTGCCAGCAGCCAAGATAACACAGGGGACGATGGC.

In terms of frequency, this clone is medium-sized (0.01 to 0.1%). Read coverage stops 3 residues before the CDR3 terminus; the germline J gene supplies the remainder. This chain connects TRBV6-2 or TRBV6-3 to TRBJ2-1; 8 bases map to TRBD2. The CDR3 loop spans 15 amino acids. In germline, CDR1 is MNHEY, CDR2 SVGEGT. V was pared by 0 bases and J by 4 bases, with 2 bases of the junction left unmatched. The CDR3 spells CASSYSSGVYNEQFF. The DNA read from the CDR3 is TGTGCCAGCAGTTACTCTAGCGGGGTTTACAATGAG.

The sequenced CDR3 bases are TGTGCCAGCAGCTTTAGACAGGGGAACGAC. Its translation: CASSFRQGND. The whole CDR3 region reads CASSFRQGNDYTF. This rearrangement joins TRBV7-2 to TRBJ1-2, with 8 nucleotides matching TRBD1. The read ends 3 residues shy of where the CDR3 ends; the end is completed using the germline J gene. Per germline, CDR1 SGHTA and CDR2 FQGNSA. The CDR3 loop spans 13 amino acids.

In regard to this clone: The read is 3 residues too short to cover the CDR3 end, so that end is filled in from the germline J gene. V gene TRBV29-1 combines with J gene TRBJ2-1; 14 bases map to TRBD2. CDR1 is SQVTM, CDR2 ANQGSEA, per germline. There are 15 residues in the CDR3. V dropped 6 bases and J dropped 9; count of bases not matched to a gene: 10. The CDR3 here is CSVGLAGGHGGEQFF. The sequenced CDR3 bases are TGCAGCGTAGGACTAGCGGGGGGACACGGGGGTGAG.